The entry below gives a single TCR beta chain sequence along with its context. This record belongs to a study of cytomegalovirus exposure and HLA in healthy donors. Primers: 60 Vbeta forward and 13 Jbeta reverse. Clones were sequenced by immunoSEQ multiplex PCR, and TCRdb holds only the in-frame ones, with some missing. The sample contains tens of thousands of clones, roughly 70% of which appear only once. Sequencing input: PBMCs. The receptor was isolated from a man in his fifties in good health and CMV-seronegative.

CDR3 DNA: TGTGCCAGCAGTAGATCCAGGGGTGGCGAGCAGTACTTC. Translated, it gives CASSRSRGGEQYF. This chain uses TRBV6-1 with TRBJ2-7; D perhaps matches TRBD1 (6 bases). In germline, CDR1 is MNHNS, CDR2 SASEGT. The CDR3 sequence is 13 residues long. Between the trimmed V and J ends, which lost 5 bases and 6 bases, there was a span of 14 bases.